This T cell receptor (beta chain) was identified during a study of blood T cell repertoires in COVID-19. Whole-study context: The samples span acute and convalescent COVID-19 from the United States, Italy and Spain.

V was shortened by 3 bases and J by 5 bases, with 11 bases between the two germline ends. Germline lookup yields CDR1 MNHNS and CDR2 SASEGT. This CDR3 is built from 14 residues. Source study methods: Scientists estimated how many nucleated cells there were by amplifying reference gene primers. Clones were sequenced by immunoSEQ multiplex PCR, and TCRdb holds only the in-frame ones, with some missing. V, J and clone size are those of that table, while D and trimming were read from the DNA. The table lists some 80,000 clones, 88% of them singletons. The source material was peripheral blood. The clonotype was recovered from a human donor in a cohort sampled during active COVID-19. The gene calls are TRBV6-1 and TRBJ1-5, with D tentatively TRBD1 (5 bases). This chain's CDR3 is CASSDGGVDQPQHF. CDR3 in DNA: TGTGCCAGCAGTGACGGGGGGGTCGATCAGCCCCAGCATTTT.